The clone carrying this TCR beta chain has at least ten counts. This record comes from a study of neurological immune-mediated disorders. TCRdb re-derived calls from the 5' RACE reads in MiXCR, one entry per CDR3 protein. The data show under 90,000 distinct CDR3 sequences, 3% to 4% seen once. The CDR3 sequence is 14 residues long. The J segment lost 5 bases and the V segment lost 4 bases, leaving 4 bases of the junction unmatched. Germline CDR1 is SGHRS and CDR2 is YFSETQ. Source material was 2 million unsorted PBMCs, stored at -80 °C in RNAlater. The receptor was derived from a woman in her fifties or sixties with multiple sclerosis. Sequencing input: PBMCs. The rearrangement uses TRBV5-1 and TRBJ2-5; 11 nucleotides match TRBD2. In DNA, the CDR3 is TGCGCCAGCAGCGACGGGACTAGCGGTGAGACCCAGTACTTC. Amino acid sequence: CASSDGTSGETQYF.